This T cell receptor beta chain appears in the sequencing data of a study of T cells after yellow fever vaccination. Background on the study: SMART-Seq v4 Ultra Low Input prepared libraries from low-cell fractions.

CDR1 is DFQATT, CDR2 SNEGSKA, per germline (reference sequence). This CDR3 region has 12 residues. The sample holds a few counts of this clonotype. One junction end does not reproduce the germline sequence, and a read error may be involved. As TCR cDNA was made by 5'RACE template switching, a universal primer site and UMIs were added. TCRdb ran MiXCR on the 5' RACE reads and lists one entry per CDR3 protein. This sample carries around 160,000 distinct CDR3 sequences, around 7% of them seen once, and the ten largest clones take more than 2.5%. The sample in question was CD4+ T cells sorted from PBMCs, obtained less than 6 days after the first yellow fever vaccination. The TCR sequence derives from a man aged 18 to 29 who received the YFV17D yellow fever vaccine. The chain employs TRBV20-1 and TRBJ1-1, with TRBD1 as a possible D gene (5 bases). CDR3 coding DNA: TGCAGTGCTAATCAGGGTCGGGGGGAAGCCTTCTTT. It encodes CSANQGRGEAFF.